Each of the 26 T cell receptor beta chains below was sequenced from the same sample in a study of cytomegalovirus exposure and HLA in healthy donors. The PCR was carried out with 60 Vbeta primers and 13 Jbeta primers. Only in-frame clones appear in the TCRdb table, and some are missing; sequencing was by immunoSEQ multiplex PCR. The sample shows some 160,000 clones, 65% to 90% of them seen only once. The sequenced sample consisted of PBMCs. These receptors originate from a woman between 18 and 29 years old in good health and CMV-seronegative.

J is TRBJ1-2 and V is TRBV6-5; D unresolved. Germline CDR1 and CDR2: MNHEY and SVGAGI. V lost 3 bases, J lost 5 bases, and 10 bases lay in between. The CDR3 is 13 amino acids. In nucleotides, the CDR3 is TGTGCCAGCAGTTATAAAGAACAGTATGGCTACACCTTC. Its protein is CASSYKEQYGYTF.

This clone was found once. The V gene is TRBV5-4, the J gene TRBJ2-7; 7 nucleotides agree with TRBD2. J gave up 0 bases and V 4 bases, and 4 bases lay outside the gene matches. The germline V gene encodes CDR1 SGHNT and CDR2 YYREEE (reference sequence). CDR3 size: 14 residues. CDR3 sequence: CASSAGLNSYEQYF. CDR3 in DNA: TGTGCCAGCAGCGCGGGACTAAACTCCTACGAGCAGTACTTC.

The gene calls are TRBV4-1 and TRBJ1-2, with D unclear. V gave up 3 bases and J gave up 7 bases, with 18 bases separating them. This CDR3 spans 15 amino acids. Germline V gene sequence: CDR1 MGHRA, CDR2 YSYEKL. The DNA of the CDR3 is TGCGCCAGCAGCCAGGCCCAGGCGAACTCCTTTGGCTACACCTTC. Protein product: CASSQAQANSFGYTF.

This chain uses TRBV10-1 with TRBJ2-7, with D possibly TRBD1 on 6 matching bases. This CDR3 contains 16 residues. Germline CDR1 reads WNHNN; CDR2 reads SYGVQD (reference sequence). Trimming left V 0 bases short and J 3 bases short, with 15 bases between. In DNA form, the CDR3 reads TGCGCCAGCAGTGAGTCGGGGAGCTCCAGGGGCTACGAGCAGTACTTC. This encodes CASSESGSSRGYEQYF.

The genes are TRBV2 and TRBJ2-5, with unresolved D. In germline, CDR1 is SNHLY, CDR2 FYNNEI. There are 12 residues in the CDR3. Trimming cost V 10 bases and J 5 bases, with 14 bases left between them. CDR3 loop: CATSLESETQYF. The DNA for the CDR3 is TGTGCCACCTCGTTGGAGTCGGAGACCCAGTACTTC.

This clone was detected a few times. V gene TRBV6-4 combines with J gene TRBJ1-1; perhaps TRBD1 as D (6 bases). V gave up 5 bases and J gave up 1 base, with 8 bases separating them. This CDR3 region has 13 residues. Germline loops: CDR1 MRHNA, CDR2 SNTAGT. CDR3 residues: CASSPGANTEAFF. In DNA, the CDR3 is TGTGCCAGCAGTCCAGGGGCGAACACTGAAGCTTTCTTT.

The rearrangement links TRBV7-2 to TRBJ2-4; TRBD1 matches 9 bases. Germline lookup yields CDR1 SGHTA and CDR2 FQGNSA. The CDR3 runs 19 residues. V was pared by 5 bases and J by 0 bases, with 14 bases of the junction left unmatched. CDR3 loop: CASSPRSGTGMLAKNIQYF. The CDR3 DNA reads TGTGCCAGCAGCCCCCGCTCGGGGACAGGGATGCTAGCCAAAAACATTCAGTACTTC.

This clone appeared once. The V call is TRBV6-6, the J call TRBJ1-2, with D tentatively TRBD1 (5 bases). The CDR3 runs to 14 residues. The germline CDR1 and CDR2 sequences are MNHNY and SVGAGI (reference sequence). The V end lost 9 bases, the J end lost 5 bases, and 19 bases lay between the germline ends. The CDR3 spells CASGSAGEGYGYTF. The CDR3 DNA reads TGTGCCAGTGGGTCAGCGGGGGAGGGATATGGCTACACCTTC.

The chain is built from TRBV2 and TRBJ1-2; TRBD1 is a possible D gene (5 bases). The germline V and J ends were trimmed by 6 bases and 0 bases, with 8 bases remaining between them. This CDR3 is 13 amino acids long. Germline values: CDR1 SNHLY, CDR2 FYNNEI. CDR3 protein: CASRTEANYGYTF. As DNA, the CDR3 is TGTGCCAGCAGGACAGAGGCTAACTATGGCTACACCTTC.

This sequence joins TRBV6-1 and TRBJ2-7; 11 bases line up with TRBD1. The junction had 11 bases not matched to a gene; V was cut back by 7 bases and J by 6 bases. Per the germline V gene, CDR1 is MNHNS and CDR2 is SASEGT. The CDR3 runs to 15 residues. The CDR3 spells CASIPRGTGGIEQYF. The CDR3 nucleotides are TGTGCCAGCATACCCCGCGGGACAGGGGGTATCGAGCAGTACTTC.

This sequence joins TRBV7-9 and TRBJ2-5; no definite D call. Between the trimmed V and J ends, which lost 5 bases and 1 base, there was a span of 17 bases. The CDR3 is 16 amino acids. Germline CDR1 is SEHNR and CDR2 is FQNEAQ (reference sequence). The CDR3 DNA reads TGTGCCAGCAGCCCCCGGCGCGCGGTAGCCCAAGAGACCCAGTACTTC. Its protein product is CASSPRRAVAQETQYF.

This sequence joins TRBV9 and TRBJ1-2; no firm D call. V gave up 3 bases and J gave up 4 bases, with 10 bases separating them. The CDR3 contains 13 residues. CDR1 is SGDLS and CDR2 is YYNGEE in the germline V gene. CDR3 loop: CASSAQVSYGYTF. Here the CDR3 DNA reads TGTGCCAGCAGCGCCCAGGTTTCCTATGGCTACACCTTC.

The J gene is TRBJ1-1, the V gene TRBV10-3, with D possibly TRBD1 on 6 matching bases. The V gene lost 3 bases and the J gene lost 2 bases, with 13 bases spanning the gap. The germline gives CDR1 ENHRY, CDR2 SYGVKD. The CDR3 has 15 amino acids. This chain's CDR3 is CAISESLDRNTEAFF. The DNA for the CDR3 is TGTGCCATCAGTGAATCGTTGGACAGAAACACTGAAGCTTTCTTT.

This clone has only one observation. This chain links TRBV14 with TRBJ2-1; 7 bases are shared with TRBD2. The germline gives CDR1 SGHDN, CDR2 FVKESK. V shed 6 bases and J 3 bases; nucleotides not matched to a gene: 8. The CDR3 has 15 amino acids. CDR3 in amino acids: CASSQGGADYNEQFF. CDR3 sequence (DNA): TGTGCCAGCAGTCAGGGAGGGGCCGACTACAATGAGCAGTTCTTC.

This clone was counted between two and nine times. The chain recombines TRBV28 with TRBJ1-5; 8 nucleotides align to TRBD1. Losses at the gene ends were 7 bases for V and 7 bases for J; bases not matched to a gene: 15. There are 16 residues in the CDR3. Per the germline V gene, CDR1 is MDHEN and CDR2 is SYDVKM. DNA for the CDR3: TGTGCCAGCACCACAGGCTCAGGGGGCGAAAGGCAGCCCCAGCATTTT. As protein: CASTTGSGGERQPQHF.

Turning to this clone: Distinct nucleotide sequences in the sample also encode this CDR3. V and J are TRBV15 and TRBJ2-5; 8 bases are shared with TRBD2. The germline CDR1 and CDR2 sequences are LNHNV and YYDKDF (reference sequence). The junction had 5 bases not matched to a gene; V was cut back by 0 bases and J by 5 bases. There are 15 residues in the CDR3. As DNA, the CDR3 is TGTGCCACCAGCAGAGAGGCGGGGGGCGGTGAGACCCAGTACTTC. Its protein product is CATSREAGGGETQYF.

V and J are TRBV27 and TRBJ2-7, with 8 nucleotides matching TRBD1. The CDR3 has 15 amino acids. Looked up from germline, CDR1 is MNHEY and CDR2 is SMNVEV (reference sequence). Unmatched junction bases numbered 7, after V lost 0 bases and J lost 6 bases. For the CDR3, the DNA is TGTGCCAGCAGTTTATCGGCGACAGGGGTGGGCGAGCAGTACTTC. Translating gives CASSLSATGVGEQYF.

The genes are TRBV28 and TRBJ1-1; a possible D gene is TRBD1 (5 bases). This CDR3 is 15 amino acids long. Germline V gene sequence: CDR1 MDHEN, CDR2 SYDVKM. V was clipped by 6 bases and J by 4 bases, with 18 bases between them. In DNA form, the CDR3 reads TGTGCCAGCAGCCTCCCCGGAGGGGCGCGCACTGAAGCTTTCTTT. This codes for CASSLPGGARTEAFF.

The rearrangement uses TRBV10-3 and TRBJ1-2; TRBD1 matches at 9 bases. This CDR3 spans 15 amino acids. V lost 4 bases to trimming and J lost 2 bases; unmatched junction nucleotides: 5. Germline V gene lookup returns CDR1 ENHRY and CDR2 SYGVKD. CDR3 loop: CAISAGTGHNYGYTF. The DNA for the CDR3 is TGTGCCATCAGTGCCGGGACAGGGCACAACTATGGCTACACCTTC.

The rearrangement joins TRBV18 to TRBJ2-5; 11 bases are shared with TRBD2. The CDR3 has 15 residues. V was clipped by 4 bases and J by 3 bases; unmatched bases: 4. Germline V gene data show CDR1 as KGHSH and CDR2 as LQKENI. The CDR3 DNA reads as TGTGCCAGCTCACGGATGGGACTAGCGGAAGAGACCCAGTACTTC. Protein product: CASSRMGLAEETQYF. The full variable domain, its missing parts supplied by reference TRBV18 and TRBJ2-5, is NAGVMQNPRHLVRRRGQEARLRCSPMKGHSHVYWYRQLPEEGLKFMVYLQKENIIDESGMPKERFSAEFPKEGPSILRIQQVVRGDSAAYFCASSRMGLAEETQYFGPGTRLLVL.

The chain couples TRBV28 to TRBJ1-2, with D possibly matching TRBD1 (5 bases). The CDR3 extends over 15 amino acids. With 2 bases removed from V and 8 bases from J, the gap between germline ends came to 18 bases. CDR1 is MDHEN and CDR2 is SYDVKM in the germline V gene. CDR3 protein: CASSLGGAGGKGYTF. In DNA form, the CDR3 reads TGTGCCAGCAGTTTAGGAGGTGCGGGGGGGAAGGGCTACACCTTC.

The CDR3 DNA sequence: TGCGCCAGCAGTACTGACAGGGGGAGGCTGACAGATACGCAGTATTTT. It is translated as CASSTDRGRLTDTQYF. This chain links TRBV5-1 with TRBJ2-3, with 9 bases fitting TRBD1. V trimming: 5 bases; J trimming: 3 bases; junction bases outside the gene matches: 10. Germline lookup yields CDR1 SGHRS and CDR2 YFSETQ. The CDR3 consists of 16 residues.

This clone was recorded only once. The CDR3 region has the DNA TGTGCCAGCTCACCAACAGTTCCCTACGAGCAGTACTTC. Protein sequence: CASSPTVPYEQYF. This sequence joins TRBV18 and TRBJ2-7; D is unclear. CDR3 length equals 13 residues. CDR1 is KGHSH and CDR2 is LQKENI in the germline V gene. Trimming took off 2 bases at V and 2 bases at J, with 7 bases between the two ends. The complete variable domain, with remaining parts taken from reference TRBV18 and TRBJ2-7, reads NAGVMQNPRHLVRRRGQEARLRCSPMKGHSHVYWYRQLPEEGLKFMVYLQKENIIDESGMPKERFSAEFPKEGPSILRIQQVVRGDSAAYFCASSPTVPYEQYFGPGTRLTVT.

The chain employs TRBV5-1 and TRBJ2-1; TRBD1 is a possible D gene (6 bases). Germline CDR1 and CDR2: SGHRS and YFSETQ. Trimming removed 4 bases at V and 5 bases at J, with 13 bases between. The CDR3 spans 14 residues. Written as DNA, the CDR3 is TGCGCCAGCAGCCCGGGGACACTAAACAATGAGCAGTTCTTC. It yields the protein CASSPGTLNNEQFF.

The CDR3: CASSTIRGHEQYF. The CDR3 coding sequence is TGTGCCAGCAGTACGATAAGAGGGCACGAGCAGTACTTC. The V gene is TRBV6-5, the J gene TRBJ2-7; perhaps TRBD2 as D (5 bases). CDR3 length: 13 residues. Germline V gene sequence: CDR1 MNHEY, CDR2 SVGAGI. The V gene lost 5 bases and the J gene lost 5 bases, with 13 bases spanning the gap.

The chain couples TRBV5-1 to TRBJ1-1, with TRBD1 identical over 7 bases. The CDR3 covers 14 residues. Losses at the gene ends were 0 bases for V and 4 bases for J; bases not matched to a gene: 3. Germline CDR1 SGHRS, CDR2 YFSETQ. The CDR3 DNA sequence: TGCGCCAGCAGCTTGGCACAGGGGATCACTGAAGCTTTCTTT. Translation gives CASSLAQGITEAFF.